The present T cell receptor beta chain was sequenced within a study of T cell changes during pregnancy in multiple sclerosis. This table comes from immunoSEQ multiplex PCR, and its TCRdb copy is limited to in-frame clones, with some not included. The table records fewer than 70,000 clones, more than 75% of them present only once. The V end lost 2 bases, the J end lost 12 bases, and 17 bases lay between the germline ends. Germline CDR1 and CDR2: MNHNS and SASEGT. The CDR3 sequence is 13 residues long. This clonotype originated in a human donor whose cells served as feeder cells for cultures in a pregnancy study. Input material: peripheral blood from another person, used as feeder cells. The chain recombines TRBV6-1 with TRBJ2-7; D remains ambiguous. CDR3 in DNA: TGTGCCAGCAGTGAAAGGGTGAGATTCCGGACGTACTTC. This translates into CASSERVRFRTYF.